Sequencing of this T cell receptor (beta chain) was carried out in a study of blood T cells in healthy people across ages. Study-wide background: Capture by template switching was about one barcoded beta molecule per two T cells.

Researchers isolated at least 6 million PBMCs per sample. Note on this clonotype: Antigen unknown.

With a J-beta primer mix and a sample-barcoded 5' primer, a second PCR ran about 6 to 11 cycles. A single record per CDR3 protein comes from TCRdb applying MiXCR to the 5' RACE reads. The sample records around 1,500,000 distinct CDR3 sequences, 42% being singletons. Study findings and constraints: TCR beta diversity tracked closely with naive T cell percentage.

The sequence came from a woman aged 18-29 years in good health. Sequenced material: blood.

This CDR3 reads CAIKGTSGGGEQFF. CDR3 bases: TGTGCCATCAAGGGGACTAGCGGGGGGGGTGAGCAGTTCTTC. This chain uses TRBV10-3 with TRBJ2-1; 16 positions match TRBD2. The CDR3 sequence is 14 residues long. CDR1 is ENHRY and CDR2 is SYGVKD in the germline V gene. After removal of 7 bases from V and 9 bases from J, the junction contained 3 bases not matched to a gene.